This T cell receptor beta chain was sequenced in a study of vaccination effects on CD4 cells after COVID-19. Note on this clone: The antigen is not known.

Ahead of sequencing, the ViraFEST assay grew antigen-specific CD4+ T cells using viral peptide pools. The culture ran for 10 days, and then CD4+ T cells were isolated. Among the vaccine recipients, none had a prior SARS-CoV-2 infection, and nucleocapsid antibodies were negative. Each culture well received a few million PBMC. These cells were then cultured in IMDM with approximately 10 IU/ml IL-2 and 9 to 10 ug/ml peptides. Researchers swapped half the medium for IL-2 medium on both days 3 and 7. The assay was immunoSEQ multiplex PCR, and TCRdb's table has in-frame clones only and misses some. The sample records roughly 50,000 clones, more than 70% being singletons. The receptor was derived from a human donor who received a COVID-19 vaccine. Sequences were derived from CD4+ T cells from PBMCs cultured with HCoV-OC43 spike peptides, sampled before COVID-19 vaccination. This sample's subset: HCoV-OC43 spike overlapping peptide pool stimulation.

CDR3 coding DNA: TGTGCCAGCAGTTTAAAGCTAGCGGGGGGAGAGACCCAGTACTTC. It specifies CASSLKLAGGETQYF. This chain uses TRBV28 with TRBJ2-5; TRBD2 agrees at 11 bases. This CDR3 is 15 amino acids long. Germline V CDR1 and CDR2: MDHEN, SYDVKM. J gave up 4 bases and V 2 bases, and 3 bases lay outside the gene matches.